A single sample gave rise to the 9 T cell receptor beta chains below, sequenced in a study of blood T cell repertoires in COVID-19. Libraries were prepared by immunoSEQ multiplex PCR; TCRdb keeps only in-frame clonotypes and omits some of them. This table has a few hundred thousand clones, 85% to 90% appearing once. Sample: peripheral blood. These receptors came from a man aged 55 to 70 with acute or convalescent COVID-19.

The rearrangement links TRBV19 to TRBJ2-7; TRBD1 is a possible D gene (5 bases). Germline CDR1 LNHDA, CDR2 SQIVND (reference sequence). V was shortened by 3 bases and J by 3 bases, with 9 bases between the two germline ends. CDR3 length: 13 residues. The CDR3, as DNA: TGTGCCAGTAGTATCCCAGGGCTCTACGAGCAGTACTTC. Amino acids: CASSIPGLYEQYF.

The chain recombines TRBV27 with TRBJ2-3; 13 bases align to TRBD2. Germline V gene data show CDR1 as MNHEY and CDR2 as SMNVEV (reference sequence). The CDR3 is 16 residues long. With V trimmed by 6 bases and J by 7 bases, 10 bases remained unmatched. CDR3 loop: CASSSSGTSGVNTQYF. In DNA, the CDR3 is TGTGCCAGCAGCTCATCCGGGACTAGCGGGGTAAATACGCAGTATTTT.

V is TRBV4-2 and J is TRBJ1-2, with 10 positions matching TRBD1. The CDR3 totals 18 residues. CDR1 and CDR2 (germline): LGHNA, YNFKEQ. The trim removed 4 bases at V and 4 bases at J, leaving 15 bases unmatched. In DNA, the CDR3 is TGTGCCAGCAGCCTTCTAGACGAGACAGGGGGCCTTGGCTATGGCTACACCTTC. Its protein is CASSLLDETGGLGYGYTF.

The CDR3 protein is CAISEPLAGGRSNEQFF. In nucleotides, the CDR3 is TGTGCCATCAGTGAACCTTTGGCGGGAGGGCGGAGCAATGAGCAGTTCTTC. The rearrangement joins TRBV10-3 to TRBJ2-1; 9 bases are shared with TRBD2. J was trimmed by 6 bases and V by 3 bases; bases with no gene match: 12. CDR3 size: 17 residues. The germline gives CDR1 ENHRY, CDR2 SYGVKD.

The chain joins TRBV5-1 to TRBJ1-2, with D maybe TRBD1 (6 bases). V was trimmed by 0 bases and J by 6 bases, leaving 12 bases between them. CDR1 is SGHRS, CDR2 YFSETQ, per germline. This CDR3 region has 14 residues. DNA for the CDR3: TGCGCCAGCAGCTTGGGGCAGGGGCGCGATGGCTACACCTTC. Residues: CASSLGQGRDGYTF.

This sequence joins TRBV5-6 and TRBJ1-5; no definite D call. Germline CDR1 is SGHDT and CDR2 is YYEEEE. The CDR3 sequence is 17 residues long. V dropped 7 bases and J dropped 4 bases, with 24 bases sitting between them. The CDR3 region is CASSHTPGVSRNQPQHF. The CDR3, as DNA: TGTGCCAGCTCTCATACCCCCGGGGTAAGCCGGAATCAGCCCCAGCATTTT.

The chain is built from TRBV28 and TRBJ2-1; TRBD2 matches at 16 bases. The CDR3 covers 18 residues. Germline loops: CDR1 MDHEN, CDR2 SYDVKM. V was clipped by 5 bases and J by 2 bases; unmatched bases: 6. The CDR3 DNA follows: TGTGCCAGCAGTCCCTCGGGACTAGCGGGAGGGCCCTACAATGAGCAGTTCTTC. The encoded protein is CASSPSGLAGGPYNEQFF.

V and J are TRBV14 and TRBJ2-2, with TRBD2 matching 9 bases. The V gene end was trimmed by 4 bases and the J gene end by 6 bases; junction bases not matched to a gene: 9. Germline CDR1 and CDR2: SGHDN and FVKESK. The CDR3 totals 16 residues. CDR3 coding DNA: TGTGCCAGCAGCCTAATTAGCGGGAGTGCGGCCGGGGAGCTGTTTTTT. Translated: CASSLISGSAAGELFF.

The chain couples TRBV6-5 to TRBJ1-1; 7 positions match TRBD1. The germline gives CDR1 MNHEY, CDR2 SVGAGI. The V and J ends lost 4 bases and 1 base, in that order; junction bases with no gene match: 6. The CDR3 length is 15 residues. CDR3 residues: CASSSSGGRNTEAFF. CDR3 DNA sequence: TGTGCCAGCAGTTCTTCAGGGGGTCGGAACACTGAAGCTTTCTTT.